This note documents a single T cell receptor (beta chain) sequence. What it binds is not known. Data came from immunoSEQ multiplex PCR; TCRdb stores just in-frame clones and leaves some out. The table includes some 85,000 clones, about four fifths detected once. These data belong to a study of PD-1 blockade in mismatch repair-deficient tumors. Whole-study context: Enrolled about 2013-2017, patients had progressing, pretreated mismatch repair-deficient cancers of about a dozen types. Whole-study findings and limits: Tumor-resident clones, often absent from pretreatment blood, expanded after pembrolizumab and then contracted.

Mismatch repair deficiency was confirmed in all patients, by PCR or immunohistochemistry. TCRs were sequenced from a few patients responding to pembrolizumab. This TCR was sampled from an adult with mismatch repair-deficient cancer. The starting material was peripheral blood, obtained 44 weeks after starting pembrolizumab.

The chain's CDR3 is CAISGYINGELFF. The DNA for the CDR3 is TGTGCCATCAGTGGGTACATTAACGGGGAGCTGTTTTTT. The rearrangement links TRBV10-3 to TRBJ2-2; no definite D call. V lost 4 bases and J 7 bases, leaving 10 bases between the germline ends. From germline, CDR1 is ENHRY and CDR2 SYGVKD. The CDR3 runs 13 residues.